These T cell receptor beta chains were read from a single sample in a study of blood T cells in healthy people across ages. TCRdb reprocessed the 5' RACE reads via MiXCR and lists one record per CDR3 protein. The sample records about 780,000 distinct CDR3 sequences, about 59% being singletons. The sequenced sample consisted of blood. Source of these receptors: a man younger than 40 in good health. Each CDR3 is given with its conserved first and last residue. D genes are given only for firm matches. Not all rows give a size; the values are once, few, many and, for expanded clones, a class.

d_call j_call clone_size v_call cdr3_aa cdr3_nt
TRBD2 TRBJ2-7 few TRBV27 CASSSPSREGYEQYF TGTGCCAGCAGTTCGCCCTCCCGGGAGGGCTACGAGCAGTACTTC
NA TRBJ2-7 NA TRBV6-2/TRBV6-3 CASSYTSYEQYF TGTGCCAGCAGTTACACCTCCTACGAGCAGTACTTC
TRBD2 TRBJ2-5 NA TRBV29-1 CSVTTSGALQETQYF TGCAGCGTTACGACTAGCGGGGCCCTCCAAGAGACCCAGTACTTC
NA TRBJ2-3 NA TRBV11-1 CASSFLGGARLYTQYF TGTGCCAGCAGCTTCTTGGGGGGCGCCAGGCTTTACACGCAGTATTTT
NA TRBJ1-1 few TRBV27 CASSYTGRRTEAFF TGTGCCAGCAGTTACACGGGACGGAGGACTGAAGCTTTCTTT
TRBD1 TRBJ2-7 NA TRBV20-1 CSAGGNRGLGYEQYF TGCAGTGCTGGGGGGAACAGGGGGCTCGGCTACGAGCAGTACTTC
TRBD1 TRBJ2-7 NA TRBV11-2 CASSFGDRGIDEQYF TGTGCCAGCAGCTTCGGTGACAGGGGTATCGACGAGCAGTACTTC
NA TRBJ2-7 NA TRBV5-1 CASSVEARNYEQYF TGCGCCAGCAGCGTGGAGGCGAGAAACTACGAGCAGTACTTC
NA TRBJ2-5 NA TRBV28 CASSIFRGRETQYF TGTGCCAGCAGCATATTCAGGGGACGAGAGACCCAGTACTTC
NA TRBJ2-1 NA TRBV7-2 CASSRAHLSYNEQFF TGTGCCAGCAGCCGCGCACACCTCTCCTACAATGAGCAGTTCTTC
TRBD2 TRBJ2-1 NA TRBV7-3 CASSTGLAGVGEQFF TGTGCCAGCAGCACGGGACTAGCGGGGGTGGGTGAGCAGTTCTTC
TRBD1 TRBJ2-6 few TRBV10-3 CATGTGAAGANVLTF TGTGCCACCGGGACAGGGGCGGCTGGGGCCAACGTCCTGACTTTC
NA TRBJ2-1 NA TRBV6-5 CASSYGDGRAQFF TGTGCCAGCAGTTACGGGGATGGGCGGGCTCAGTTCTTC
NA TRBJ1-6 NA TRBV7-2 CASSAVRGSGSPLHF TGTGCCAGCAGCGCTGTAAGGGGATCGGGATCACCCCTCCACTTT
TRBD1 TRBJ1-1 NA TRBV10-3 CAISDDRGYTEAFF TGTGCCATCAGTGACGACAGGGGGTACACTGAAGCTTTCTTT
NA TRBJ2-3 many TRBV9 CASSLTLRGHTDTQYF TGTGCCAGCAGCCTTACCCTCCGGGGGCACACAGATACGCAGTATTTT